Sequencing of this T cell receptor (beta chain) was carried out in a study of follicular helper T cells after annual influenza vaccination (dated by TCRdb to about 2017). Broadly, across the study: Blood was drawn on days 0, 7 and 28 after each seasonal influenza vaccination. Samples from 2013-2014 were cryopreserved, whereas samples from about 2015 were processed immediately after collection. Some subjects were followed across successive annual vaccinations spanning the 2013-2014, 2014-2015 and 2015-2016 seasons to study recall of cTfh clones. Six subjects had multi-year samples: four covered two vaccination seasons and two covered three seasons. One week after vaccination, a second recruited cohort of roughly eleven subjects (Table S1) displayed a similar ICOS+CD38+ cTfh response. General conclusions and limits of the study: Because only about 9-20% of the analyzed cells gave productive TCRB sequences, there was no way to sample rare clonotypes. Undersampling of the much larger non-cTfh compartments could not be excluded when assessing influenza clone enrichment. Successive annual vaccinations recalled a recurrent oligoclonal ICOS+CD38+ cTfh response that contained tetramer and AIM influenza-specific clonotypes. Day 7 ICOS+CD38+ clones were most often found later in ICOS-CD38- cTfh, suggesting that subset may serve as a memory reservoir. ICOS+CD38+ cTfh clonality correlated with the frequency of that population, and its change correlated with the change in circulating plasmablast frequency.

Libraries were made using the immunoSEQ multiplex PCR assay. Adaptive Biotechnologies carried out TCRB amplification, library preparation, sequencing and preliminary bioinformatics at Survey level resolution. From the authors' description of their analysis: Clonality was calculated in R as 1 minus normalized Shannon entropy, and the Gini index was computed with the R package ineq. Overlap score was the summed counts of shared sequences divided by total counts of all sequences in both compared samples. Fisher's exact test, with an assumed theoretical repertoire of 10^7 TCRB sequences, was used to assess the significance of shared clonotypes. TCRdb obtained this table from immuneACCESS and retained in-frame rearrangements with V and J assigned. These tables miss some clones; where compared with another copy, unresolved V genes account for less than half of the shortfall, and the remainder is unexplained. V and J calls and clone size are copied from that table; D and trimming were computed from the DNA. The sample data list 9,000 to 10,000 clones, and approximately 84% of these were observed just once. The biggest ten clones account for 0.55% to 0.6% of the sample.

Regarding this clone: The specificity of this receptor is unknown. There are no base qualities to consult, and no much larger clone falls within one base.

The time point label here, explained by the study, means: 2013-2014 season, 7 days after vaccination. Seasonal inactivated influenza vaccine (Fluvarix) was administered to adults, and sorted blood CD4 subsets were tracked by TCRB sequencing before and after vaccination. To be eligible, subjects had to be community-dwelling and could not have received an influenza vaccine during the previous 6 months. Reasons for exclusion included contraindications to influenza vaccine, substance abuse, HIV/AIDS, active malignancy, immunomodulatory medication, and active illness such as respiratory infection. Per time point, between roughly 40 and 100 mL of blood was sampled. Either Ficoll-Paque PLUS or SepMate separation was used to isolate PBMC. As a non-Tfh comparison subset, CXCR5- memory CD4 T cells were sorted. Before DNA extraction, cell subsets were sorted from PBMC on a BD FACS Aria. Here V drops 3 bases and J drops 7 bases, and the junction holds 3 bases not matched to any gene. The germline V gene yields KGHSH for CDR1 and LQKENI for CDR2. The CDR3 starts with the cysteine, ends with the phenylalanine, and has 13 residues. The kept DNA is CDR3 alone, 39 bases in frame from the first base.

This sequence originates from an adult who received the influenza vaccine. Material: CXCR5- memory CD4+ T cells sorted from blood, obtained 7 days after influenza vaccination. The sample's cell subset or site label, in plain terms: CXCR5- memory CD4 T cells. The rearranged segments are TRBV18 and TRBJ2-3; TRBD2 matches 8 bases in the middle. The base sequence is TGTGCCAGCTCACCCGGGACTAGGAATACGCAGTATTTT. This gives the protein CASSPGTRNTQYF.